One and the same sample provided the 10 T cell receptor beta chains below, sequenced in a study of type 1 regulatory T cells. TCRdb recomputed calls from the reads with MiXCR, one row per CDR3 protein. The table lists about 18,000 distinct CDR3 sequences, roughly a tenth of them singletons. The sample comprised CD4+ T cells, either the whole sample or a sorted fraction (not recorded which). The origin of the receptors is a human donor in good health.

The sample holds many counts of this clonotype. One end of the junction is discordant with germline, which a read error may explain. The CDR3 region is CASTLDGRKNTEAFF. The CDR3 nucleotides are TGCGCCAGCACCTTGGATGGACGGAAAAACACTGAAGCTTTCTTT. This chain connects TRBV5-1 to TRBJ1-1; D unresolved. CDR3 size: 15 residues. Germline V gene sequence: CDR1 SGHRS, CDR2 YFSETQ.

This clonotype has more than one count but fewer than ten. The chain carries TRBV20-1 and TRBJ2-1; 14 nucleotides match TRBD2. The V segment lost 6 bases and the J segment 7 bases; nucleotides outside the gene matches: 8. Germline V gene lookup returns CDR1 DFQATT and CDR2 SNEGSKA (reference sequence). The CDR3 is 15 residues long. CDR3 nucleotide sequence: TGCAGTGCCGCGACTAGCGGGAGGGCCTGGAATGAGCAGTTCTTC. It is translated as CSAATSGRAWNEQFF.

This clonotype showed up many times. The rearrangement joins TRBV12-3 or TRBV12-4 to TRBJ2-5, with D possibly matching TRBD2 (7 bases). The CDR3 spans 15 residues. V was cut by 5 bases and J by 2 bases, with 15 bases left in between. For the CDR3, the DNA is TGTGCCAGCAGTCGGACTAGTCAGGGGCAAGAGACCCAGTACTTC. It codes for CASSRTSQGQETQYF.

There are many counts of this clonotype. V gene TRBV28 combines with J gene TRBJ1-1; no firm D call. Trimming removed 8 bases from V and 5 bases from J, with 12 bases in between. Germline CDR1 reads MDHEN; CDR2 reads SYDVKM. CDR3 size: 12 residues. The chain's CDR3 is CASRSGLTEAFF. CDR3 DNA sequence: TGTGCCAGCCGATCAGGACTTACTGAAGCTTTCTTT.

This clonotype was counted at least ten times. This chain links TRBV6-5 with TRBJ2-5; 7 nucleotides line up with TRBD2. The CDR3 contains 16 residues. Germline assignment: CDR1 MNHEY and CDR2 SVGAGI. With 2 bases clipped from V and 5 bases from J, the junction kept 11 bases outside the gene matches. CDR3 DNA: TGTGCCAGCAGTTACCTAAAGGCGGGAGCGGGGGAGACCCAGTACTTC. Amino acids: CASSYLKAGAGETQYF.

In its sample, this clonotype was seen many times. This rearrangement joins TRBV12-3 or TRBV12-4 to TRBJ2-7, with D perhaps matching TRBD1 or TRBD2 (5 bases each). Trimming cost V 6 bases and J 5 bases, with 20 bases left between them. The CDR3 contains 15 residues. In DNA, the CDR3 is TGTGCCAGCAGCCGAAGAGGGACCCCCGGCCACGAGCAGTACTTC. Residues: CASSRRGTPGHEQYF.

This clonotype was seen at least ten times. The chain carries TRBV28 and TRBJ1-5; a weak D match, TRBD1 (5 bases). Germline assignment: CDR1 MDHEN and CDR2 SYDVKM. The V end lost 3 bases, the J end lost 3 bases, and 9 bases lay between the germline ends. The CDR3 consists of 14 residues. The CDR3 nucleotides are TGTGCCAGCAGTTTTGCAGGGAACAATCAGCCCCAGCATTTT. Its protein is CASSFAGNNQPQHF.

In this sample, this clonotype turned up many times. The chain is built from TRBV5-1 and TRBJ2-1; 8 bases are shared with TRBD2. J lost 5 bases, V lost 2 bases, and 3 bases had no gene match. Germline CDR1 reads SGHRS; CDR2 reads YFSETQ. This CDR3 is 14 amino acids long. In DNA, the CDR3 is TGCGCCAGCAGCTTCCAGCGGGAGAACAATGAGCAGTTCTTC. It yields the protein CASSFQRENNEQFF. The whole variable domain, filled in from reference TRBV5-1 and TRBJ2-1, reads KAGVTQTPRYLIKTRGQQVTLSCSPISGHRSVSWYQQTPGQGLQFLFEYFSETQRNKGNFPGRFSGRQFSNSRSEMNVSTLELGDSALYLCASSFQRENNEQFFGPGTRLTVL.

This clonotype appeared a few times. The chain links TRBV12-3 or TRBV12-4 to TRBJ1-5; 9 bases map to TRBD1. The CDR3 consists of 16 residues. The V gene end was trimmed by 11 bases and the J gene end by 0 bases; junction bases not matched to a gene: 11. The DNA of the CDR3 is TGTGCCTGCCAACAGGGGGCTGAATTTAGCAATCAGCCCCAGCATTTT. Protein sequence: CACQQGAEFSNQPQHF.

This clonotype turned up a few times. V gene TRBV20-1 combines with J gene TRBJ2-1; TRBD2 aligns across 8 bases. The V gene's germline CDR1 is DFQATT and CDR2 SNEGSKA (reference sequence). CDR3 size: 12 residues. The J segment lost 8 bases and the V segment lost 3 bases, leaving 3 bases of the junction unmatched. The CDR3: CSASGRAHEQFF. The CDR3 nucleotides read TGCAGTGCTAGCGGGAGGGCCCATGAGCAGTTCTTC.